This is a list of T cell receptor beta chains from one sample in a study of shared clonotypes between healthy human individuals. Libraries were prepared by immunoSEQ multiplex PCR; TCRdb keeps only in-frame clonotypes and omits some of them. The sample carries a few million clones, about 90% recorded once. Input material: naive CD4+ T cells from PBMCs. The origin of the receptors is a man aged 18-30 years in good health. Some clones in this sample may be carry-over from other donors' samples. Both conserved end residues are part of each CDR3. Each record gives: V gene, clone size, J gene, D gene, CDR3 DNA, CDR3 protein. The D gene is left open where the match is weak. A row's size may be missing; if present it is once, few, many or a size class.

>TRBV5-1|once|TRBJ1-2|.
TGCGCCAGTGACCAGGGCCTACTTAACTATGGCTACACCTTC
CASDQGLLNYGYTF
>TRBV6-1|.|TRBJ1-2|.
TGTGCCAGCAGTCGAAACAGGCGAATATATGGCTACACCTTC
CASSRNRRIYGYTF
>TRBV5-4|.|TRBJ1-1|TRBD1
TGTGCCAGCACCCAAGGGTTTGACAGGGTCTCAACTGAAGCTTTCTTT
CASTQGFDRVSTEAFF
>TRBV6-5|.|TRBJ2-3|.
TGTGCCAGCAGTTATATCAATCGTCCAGATACGCAGTATTTT
CASSYINRPDTQYF
>TRBV6-1|.|TRBJ2-7|TRBD2
TGTGCCAGCAGTGCGGGAGGGCAAAACCACTACGAGCAGTACTTC
CASSAGGQNHYEQYF
>TRBV5-1|.|TRBJ2-1|TRBD2
TGCGCCAGCAGCTTGGTGGGCGCTAGCGGGCACAATGAGCAGTTCTTC
CASSLVGASGHNEQFF
>TRBV20-1|.|TRBJ1-4|.
TGCAGTGCTAGAGATTATGAAAAACTGTTTTTT
CSARDYEKLFF
>TRBV7-8|.|TRBJ2-7|TRBD1
TGTGCCAGCAGCTTCGACAGGACAGGGGTTCCCTACGAGCAGTACTTC
CASSFDRTGVPYEQYF
>TRBV19|.|TRBJ1-4|.
TGTGCCAGTAGTATATGGGACAAAAATGAAAAACTGTTTTTT
CASSIWDKNEKLFF
>TRBV5-1|.|TRBJ2-5|.
TGCGCCAGCAGCTTGTCTCTAGCATTGGGGACCCAGTACTTC
CASSLSLALGTQYF
>TRBV5-1|.|TRBJ1-5|.
TGCGCCAGCAGCCTGGGAGGGACCAATCGGGAGCCCCAGCATTTT
CASSLGGTNREPQHF
>TRBV7-9|.|TRBJ2-7|TRBD1
TGTGCCAGCAGCCGATCTCAGGGGGCCGTGTCCTACGAGCAGTACTTC
CASSRSQGAVSYEQYF
>TRBV19|once|TRBJ1-5|.
TGTGCCAGTAGTCCTTGGACGGCCTCCCTAGATCAGCCCCAGCATTTT
CASSPWTASLDQPQHF
>TRBV9|.|TRBJ2-1|TRBD2
TGTGCCAGCAGCGTAGGGGGGGTGCTAGCGGGAGGCCATGAGCAGTTCTTC
CASSVGGVLAGGHEQFF
>TRBV4-2|.|TRBJ2-1|TRBD2
TGTGCCAGCAGCCAAGCTGGACCGGGACTAGCGGGAGTAGAGGGTGAGCAGTTCTTC
CASSQAGPGLAGVEGEQFF
>TRBV28|.|TRBJ2-1|.
TGTGCCAGCAGCCGTCTCGGAGGTCGATACAATGAGCAGTTCTTC
CASSRLGGRYNEQFF
>TRBV28|.|TRBJ2-7|TRBD1
TGTGCCAGCAGTTTATACAGGGGCCCCAAGTACTTC
CASSLYRGPKYF
>TRBV18|.|TRBJ2-4|.
TGTGCCAGCTCACCGCAGGGGTATGAGGACATTCAGTACTTC
CASSPQGYEDIQYF
>TRBV13|.|TRBJ2-1|TRBD1
TGTGCCAGCAGCTCCCGGGACAGACACAATGAGCAGTTCTTC
CASSSRDRHNEQFF
>TRBV5-1|.|TRBJ2-7|TRBD2
TGCGCCAGCAGCTTCTCTCTAGGGACTAGCGGGGGCTACGAGCAGTACTTC
CASSFSLGTSGGYEQYF
>TRBV2|.|TRBJ2-2|TRBD2
TGTGCCAGCAAACTAGCGGTGAACACCGGGGAGCTGTTTTTT
CASKLAVNTGELFF
>TRBV7-8|few|TRBJ1-1|.
TGTGCCAGCAGCTTAGTTACGCGCACTGAAGCTTTCTTT
CASSLVTRTEAFF
>TRBV5-4|once|TRBJ2-7|TRBD1
TGTGCCAGCAGCTTGGTTGTGGGGACAGGGAGCTACGAGCAGTACTTC
CASSLVVGTGSYEQYF
>TRBV11-3|once|TRBJ1-3|TRBD1
TGTGCCAGCAGCTCAGGACAGGCTGGAAACACCATATATTTT
CASSSGQAGNTIYF
>TRBV28|.|TRBJ1-5|TRBD1
TGTGCCAGCAGGCCAGGACAGGGTTTCTATCAGCCCCAGCATTTT
CASRPGQGFYQPQHF
>TRBV29-1|.|TRBJ2-1|.
TGCAGCGTTGGGGAGATGTACAATGAGCAGTTCTTC
CSVGEMYNEQFF
>TRBV6-5|.|TRBJ2-7|.
TGTGCCAGCAGTTACGGGACGGGGGAATACGAGCAGTACTTC
CASSYGTGEYEQYF
>TRBV11-2|.|TRBJ1-4|.
TGTGCCAGCAGCTCTAACTTAAGGATCACTAATGAAAAACTGTTTTTT
CASSSNLRITNEKLFF
>TRBV4-1|.|TRBJ1-3|.
TGCGCCAGCAGCCAAAGGGCAGGGGAAGAAGGATTAAGGTCTGGAAACACCATATATTTT
CASSQRAGEEGLRSGNTIYF
>TRBV5-1|.|TRBJ2-1|TRBD2
TGCGCCAGCTCCGGAACTAGCGGGTACAATGAGCAGTTCTTC
CASSGTSGYNEQFF
>TRBV7-2|.|TRBJ2-7|.
TGTGCCAGCAGCTTAAGGGGTCGAGCGGCCTGGGGGTACTACGAGCAGTACTTC
CASSLRGRAAWGYYEQYF
>TRBV6-1|.|TRBJ2-2|.
TGTGCCAGCAGTGTAAAGGGGGGGGACACCGGGGAGCTGTTTTTT
CASSVKGGDTGELFF
>TRBV28|.|TRBJ2-1|.
TGTGCCAGCAGTATTAGCACAGGATACAATGAGCAGTTCTTC
CASSISTGYNEQFF
>TRBV10-3|.|TRBJ1-4|.
TGTGCCATCAGTGAGTTACGGGATGAAAAACTGTTTTTT
CAISELRDEKLFF
>TRBV13|.|TRBJ2-7|TRBD2
TGTGCCAGCAGCTTATCCGGGACTAGCGGGAGATCTCGGTACTTC
CASSLSGTSGRSRYF
>TRBV11-2|.|TRBJ2-5|.
TGTGCCAGCAGCTTGCACCAAGAGACCCAGTACTTC
CASSLHQETQYF
>TRBV5-6|.|TRBJ2-7|.
TGTGCCAGCAGCCGGGACGGGGTGAGGGACGAGCAGTACTTC
CASSRDGVRDEQYF
>TRBV5-1|once|TRBJ1-5|TRBD1
TGCGCCAGCAGCCACAAACAGGGGGGACCCCAGCATTTT
CASSHKQGGPQHF
>TRBV5-1|.|TRBJ2-5|.
TGCGCCAGCAGCTTAGAGGGAGAGACCCAGTACTTC
CASSLEGETQYF